This TCR beta chain was obtained from a study of Ad26.COV2.S vaccination and SARS-CoV-2 variants. This sample's treatment: approximately 18 received Ad26.COV2.S at low or high dose, single or two shots; about 5 received placebo; per-sample allocation not given. Sampling was performed 63 days after the first vaccine or placebo injection. In Boston, the donor was an adult between 18-55 years of age. Profiling relied on immunoSEQ multiplex PCR, and the TCRdb table lists in-frame clones only, not all of them. The table lists roughly 380,000 clones, around 89% of them singletons. The V and J ends lost 0 bases and 3 bases, in that order; junction bases with no gene match: 7. Germline V CDR1 and CDR2: LGHNA, YSLEER. This CDR3 has 17 amino acids.

Sequences were derived from peripheral blood, sampled in a trial of Ad26.COV2.S vaccine versus placebo. V usage is TRBV4-3 and J usage is TRBJ2-3; TRBD2 matches at 9 bases. The sequence came from a person aged 18-60 years who received the Ad26.COV2.S COVID-19 vaccine or a placebo. The CDR3 nucleotides read TGCGCCAGCAGCCAAGATCTTGCTAGCGGGGTAACAGATACGCAGTATTTT. Translating gives CASSQDLASGVTDTQYF.